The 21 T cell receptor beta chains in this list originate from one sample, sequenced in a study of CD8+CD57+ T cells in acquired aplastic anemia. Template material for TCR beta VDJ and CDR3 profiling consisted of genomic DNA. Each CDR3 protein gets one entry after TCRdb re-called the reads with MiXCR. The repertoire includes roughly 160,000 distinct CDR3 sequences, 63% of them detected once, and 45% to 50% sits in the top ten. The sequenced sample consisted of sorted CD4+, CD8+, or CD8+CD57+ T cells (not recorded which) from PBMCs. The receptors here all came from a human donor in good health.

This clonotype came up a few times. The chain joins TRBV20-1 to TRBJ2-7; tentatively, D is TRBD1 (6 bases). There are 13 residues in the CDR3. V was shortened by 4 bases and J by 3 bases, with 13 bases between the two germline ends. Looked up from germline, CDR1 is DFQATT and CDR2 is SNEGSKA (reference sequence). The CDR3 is CSAKTGTHYEQYF. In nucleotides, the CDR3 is TGCAGTGCTAAAACCGGGACACACTACGAGCAGTACTTC.

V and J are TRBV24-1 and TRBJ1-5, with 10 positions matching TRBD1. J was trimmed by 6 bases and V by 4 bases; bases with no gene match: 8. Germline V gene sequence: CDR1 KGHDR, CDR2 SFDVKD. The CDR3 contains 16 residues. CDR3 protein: CATSDPRTGGIQPQHF. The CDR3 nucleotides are TGTGCCACCAGTGACCCCAGGACAGGGGGAATTCAGCCCCAGCATTTT.

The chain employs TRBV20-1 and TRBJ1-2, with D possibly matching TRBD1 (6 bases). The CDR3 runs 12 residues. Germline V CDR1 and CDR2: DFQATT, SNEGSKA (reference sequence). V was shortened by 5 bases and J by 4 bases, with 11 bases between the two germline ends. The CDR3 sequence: CSAGGTAYGYTF. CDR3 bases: TGCAGTGCTGGGGGCACAGCCTATGGCTACACCTTC.

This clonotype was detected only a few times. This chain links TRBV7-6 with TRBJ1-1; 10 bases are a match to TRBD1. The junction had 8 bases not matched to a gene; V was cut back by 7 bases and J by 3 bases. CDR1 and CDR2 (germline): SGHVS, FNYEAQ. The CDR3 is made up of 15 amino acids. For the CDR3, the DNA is TGTGCCAGCACCCCGTCGACAGGGGGCCACACTGAAGCTTTCTTT. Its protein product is CASTPSTGGHTEAFF.

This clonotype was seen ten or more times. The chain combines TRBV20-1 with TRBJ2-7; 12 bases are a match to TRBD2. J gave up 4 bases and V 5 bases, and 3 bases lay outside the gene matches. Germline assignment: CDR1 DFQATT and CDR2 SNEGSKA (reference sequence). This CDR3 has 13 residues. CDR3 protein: CSAGGLAGYEQYF. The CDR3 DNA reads TGCAGTGCTGGGGGACTAGCGGGTTACGAGCAGTACTTC.

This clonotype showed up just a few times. CDR3 nucleotide sequence: TGCAGTGCTAGAGTACAGGGACAAGAAGCTTTCTTT. Translation gives CSARVQGQEAFF. V gene TRBV20-1 combines with J gene TRBJ1-1, with D possibly being TRBD1 (6 bases). CDR3 length: 12 amino acids. The V gene lost 1 base and the J gene lost 8 bases, with 11 bases spanning the gap. The germline gives CDR1 DFQATT, CDR2 SNEGSKA (reference sequence).

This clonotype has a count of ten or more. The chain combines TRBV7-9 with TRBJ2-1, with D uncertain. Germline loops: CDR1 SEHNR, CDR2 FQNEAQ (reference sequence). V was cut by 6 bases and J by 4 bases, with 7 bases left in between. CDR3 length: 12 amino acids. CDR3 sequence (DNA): TGTGCCAGCAGGTCCTCTTACAATGAGCAGTTCTTC. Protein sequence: CASRSSYNEQFF.

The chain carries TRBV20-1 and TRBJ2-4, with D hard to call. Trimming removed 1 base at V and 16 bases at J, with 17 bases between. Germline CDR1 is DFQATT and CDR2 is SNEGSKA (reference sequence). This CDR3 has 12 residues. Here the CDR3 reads CSARANVGSGYF. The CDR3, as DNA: TGCAGTGCTAGAGCTAACGTCGGTAGTGGATACTTC.

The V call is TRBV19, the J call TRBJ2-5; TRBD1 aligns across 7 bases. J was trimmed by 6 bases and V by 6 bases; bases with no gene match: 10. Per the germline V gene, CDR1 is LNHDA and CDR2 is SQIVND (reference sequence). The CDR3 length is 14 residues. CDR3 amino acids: CASSITGTVQTQYF. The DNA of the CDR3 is TGTGCCAGTAGCATAACCGGGACAGTTCAGACCCAGTACTTC.

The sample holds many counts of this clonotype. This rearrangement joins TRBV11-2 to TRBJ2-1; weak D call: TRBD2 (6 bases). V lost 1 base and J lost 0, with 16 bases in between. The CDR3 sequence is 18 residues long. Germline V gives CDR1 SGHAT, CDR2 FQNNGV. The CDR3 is CASSLGGTLGSSYNEQFF. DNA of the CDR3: TGTGCCAGCAGCTTAGGTGGGACTTTGGGGAGCTCCTACAATGAGCAGTTCTTC.

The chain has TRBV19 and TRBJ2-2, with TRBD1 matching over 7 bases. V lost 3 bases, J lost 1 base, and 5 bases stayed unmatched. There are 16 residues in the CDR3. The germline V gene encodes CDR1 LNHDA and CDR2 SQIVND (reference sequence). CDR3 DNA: TGTGCCAGTAGTATTGGGACAGTTTTGAACACCGGGGAGCTGTTTTTT. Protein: CASSIGTVLNTGELFF.

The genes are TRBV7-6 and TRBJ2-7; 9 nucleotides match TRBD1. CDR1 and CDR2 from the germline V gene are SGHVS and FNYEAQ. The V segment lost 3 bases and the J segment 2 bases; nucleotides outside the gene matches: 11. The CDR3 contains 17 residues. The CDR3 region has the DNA TGTGCCAGCAGCTTTGCCGTACCGGGACAGGGACCCTACGAGCAGTACTTC. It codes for CASSFAVPGQGPYEQYF.

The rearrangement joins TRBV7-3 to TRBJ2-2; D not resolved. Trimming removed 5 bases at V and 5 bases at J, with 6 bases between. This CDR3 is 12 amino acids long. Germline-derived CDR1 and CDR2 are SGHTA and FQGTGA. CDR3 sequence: CASSVHTGELFF. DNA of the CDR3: TGTGCCAGCAGCGTTCATACCGGGGAGCTGTTTTTT.

CDR3 DNA: TGTGCCAGCACCTCGAGGCCCGGGGAGCTGTTTTTT. Its translation is CASTSRPGELFF. The V gene is TRBV7-8, the J gene TRBJ2-2, with D hard to call. V lost 7 bases to trimming and J lost 6 bases, with 9 bases between them. The CDR3 is 12 amino acids. In germline, CDR1 is SGHVS, CDR2 FQNEAQ.

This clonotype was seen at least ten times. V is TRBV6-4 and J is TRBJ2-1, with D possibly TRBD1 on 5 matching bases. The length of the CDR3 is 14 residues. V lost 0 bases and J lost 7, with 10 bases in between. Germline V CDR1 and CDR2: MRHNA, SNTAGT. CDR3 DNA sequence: TGTGCCAGCAGTGACTCCGCCAGGGCGAATGAGCAGTTCTTC. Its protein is CASSDSARANEQFF.

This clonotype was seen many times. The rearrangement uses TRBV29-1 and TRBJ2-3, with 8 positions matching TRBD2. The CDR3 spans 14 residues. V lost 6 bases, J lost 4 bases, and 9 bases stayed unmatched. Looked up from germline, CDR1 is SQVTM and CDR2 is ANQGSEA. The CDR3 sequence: CSVLKPTSADTQYF. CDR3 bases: TGCAGCGTCTTGAAACCGACTAGCGCAGATACGCAGTATTTT.

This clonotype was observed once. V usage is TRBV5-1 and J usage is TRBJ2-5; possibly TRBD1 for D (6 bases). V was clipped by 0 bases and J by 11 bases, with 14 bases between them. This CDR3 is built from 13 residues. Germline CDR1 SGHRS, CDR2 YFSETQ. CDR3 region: CASSLDRVEEQYF. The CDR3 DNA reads TGCGCCAGCAGCTTGGACAGGGTTGAGGAGCAGTACTTC.

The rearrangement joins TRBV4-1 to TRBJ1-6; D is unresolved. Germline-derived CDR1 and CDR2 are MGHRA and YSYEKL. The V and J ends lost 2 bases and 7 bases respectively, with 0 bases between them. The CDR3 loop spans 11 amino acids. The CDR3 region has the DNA TGCGCCAGCAGCCAAAATTCACCCCTCCACTTT. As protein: CASSQNSPLHF.

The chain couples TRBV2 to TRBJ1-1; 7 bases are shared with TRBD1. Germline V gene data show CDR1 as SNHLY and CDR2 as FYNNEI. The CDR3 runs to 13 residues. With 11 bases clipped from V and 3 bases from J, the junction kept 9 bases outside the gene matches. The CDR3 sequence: CAGQGVGDTEAFF. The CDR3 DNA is TGTGCCGGTCAGGGGGTGGGGGACACTGAAGCTTTCTTT.

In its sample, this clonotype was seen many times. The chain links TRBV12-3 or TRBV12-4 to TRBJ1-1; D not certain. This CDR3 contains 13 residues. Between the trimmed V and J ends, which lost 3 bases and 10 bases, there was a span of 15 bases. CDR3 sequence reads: CASSFGDTWGAFF. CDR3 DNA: TGTGCCAGCAGTTTTGGTGACACCTGGGGAGCTTTCTTT.

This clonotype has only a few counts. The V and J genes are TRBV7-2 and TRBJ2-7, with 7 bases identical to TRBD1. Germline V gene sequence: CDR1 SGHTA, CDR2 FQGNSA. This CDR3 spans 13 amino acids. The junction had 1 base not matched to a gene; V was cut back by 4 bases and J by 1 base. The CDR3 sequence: CASSSQGSYEQYF. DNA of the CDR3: TGTGCCAGCAGCTCACAGGGGTCCTACGAGCAGTACTTC.